This TCR beta chain was profiled in a study of cytomegalovirus exposure and HLA in healthy donors. Findings and limits, study-wide: Later, TCR association rates were found to vary by HLA locus, highest for DRB1 and lowest for HLA-C.

As concerns this clone: Its specificity is unknown.

In germline, CDR1 is SGHRS, CDR2 YFSETQ. This CDR3 has 13 residues. V was cut by 0 bases and J by 7 bases, with 8 bases left in between. The PCR was carried out with 60 Vbeta primers and 13 Jbeta primers. This table comes from immunoSEQ multiplex PCR, and its TCRdb copy is limited to in-frame clones, with some not included. The sample records roughly 89,000 clones, around 76% being singletons. The source of this sequence is a man aged 25 to 45 in good health and CMV-seropositive. The V gene is TRBV5-1, the J gene TRBJ1-5; D not resolved. Material: PBMCs. CDR3 region: CASSLEPGQPQHF. CDR3 nucleotides: TGCGCCAGCAGCTTGGAACCGGGGCAGCCCCAGCATTTT.